The 16 T cell receptor beta chains given below trace back to one sample, sequenced in a study of cytomegalovirus exposure and HLA in healthy donors. This PCR relied on a set of 60 Vbeta primers and 13 Jbeta primers. TCRdb's table, derived via immunoSEQ multiplex PCR, lists solely in-frame clones and lacks some. The sample gives 150,000 or so clones, under 80% of which show up once; roughly 2% is in the top ten. The sample was PBMCs. Receptor source: a female donor in good health and CMV-seronegative.

This chain connects TRBV7-3 to TRBJ2-2; the match to TRBD1 covers 8 bases. Germline V CDR1 and CDR2: SGHTA, FQGTGA. This CDR3 is built from 18 residues. The trim removed 5 bases at V and 4 bases at J, leaving 15 bases unmatched. In DNA, the CDR3 is TGTGCCAGCAGCCCTGCCCCGACGGACAGGGCCTTCACCGGGGAGCTGTTTTTT. The encoded protein is CASSPAPTDRAFTGELFF.

The chain has TRBV27 and TRBJ2-3; tentatively, D is TRBD1 (6 bases). This CDR3 spans 12 amino acids. Between the trimmed V and J ends, which lost 6 bases and 6 bases, there was a span of 10 bases. Germline V gene sequence: CDR1 MNHEY, CDR2 SMNVEV (reference sequence). The CDR3 spells CASSPGVDTQYF. CDR3 DNA: TGTGCCAGCAGCCCAGGGGTGGATACGCAGTATTTT.

The rearrangement links TRBV30 to TRBJ1-1; unclear D gene. This CDR3 has 14 residues. Germline V gene sequence: CDR1 GTSNPN, CDR2 SVGIG (reference sequence). V was shortened by 5 bases and J by 3 bases, with 16 bases between the two germline ends. In DNA, the CDR3 is TGTGCCTGGGTGGTGGGGAGTTGGGACACTGAAGCTTTCTTT. Amino acid sequence: CAWVVGSWDTEAFF.

V gene TRBV18 combines with J gene TRBJ1-1; the D gene is possibly TRBD1 (6 bases). With 2 bases removed from V and 5 bases from J, the gap between germline ends came to 9 bases. Germline CDR1 is KGHSH and CDR2 is LQKENI. This CDR3 is built from 13 residues. This chain's CDR3 is CASSPGGETEAFF. The DNA for the CDR3 is TGTGCCAGCTCACCAGGGGGCGAGACTGAAGCTTTCTTT.

The chain recombines TRBV30 with TRBJ2-5; D not resolved. This CDR3 is 13 amino acids long. Germline V lookup: CDR1 GTSNPN, CDR2 SVGIG (reference sequence). Trimming stripped 2 bases from V and 0 bases from J, with 7 bases between. CDR3 loop: CAWSRLYQETQYF. In DNA form, the CDR3 reads TGTGCCTGGAGTCGGTTGTACCAAGAGACCCAGTACTTC.

The chain is built from TRBV6-5 and TRBJ2-5; D is undetermined. The CDR3 contains 15 residues. The V gene's germline CDR1 is MNHEY and CDR2 SVGAGI. V was cut by 0 bases and J by 4 bases, with 12 bases left in between. The CDR3: CASSYSRQLLETQYF. The CDR3 DNA sequence: TGTGCCAGCAGTTACTCGAGGCAGTTACTAGAGACCCAGTACTTC.

This clone has only one observation. The chain has TRBV19 and TRBJ1-2; the D gene is possibly TRBD1 (6 bases). The V end lost 6 bases, the J end lost 8 bases, and 19 bases lay between the germline ends. In germline, CDR1 is LNHDA, CDR2 SQIVND (reference sequence). The CDR3 covers 14 residues. The CDR3 loop reads CASRRTDDAGGYTF. In nucleotides, the CDR3 is TGTGCCAGTAGACGGACAGACGACGCGGGCGGCTACACCTTC.

This clone was seen only a few times. The chain couples TRBV6-5 to TRBJ2-7; 7 nucleotides line up with TRBD1. There are 15 residues in the CDR3. V was clipped by 5 bases and J by 2 bases; unmatched bases: 9. Germline V CDR1 and CDR2: MNHEY, SVGAGI. Here the CDR3 DNA reads TGTGCCAGCAGTCCACTTAACAGGGGCCCCTACGAGCAGTACTTC. Translating it yields CASSPLNRGPYEQYF.

The genes are TRBV2 and TRBJ1-2, with TRBD1 identical over 8 bases. Trimming cost V 5 bases and J 2 bases; bases outside gene matches: 10. The CDR3 loop spans 16 amino acids. Germline values: CDR1 SNHLY, CDR2 FYNNEI. The CDR3 protein is CASSQNAGGPNYGYTF. CDR3 coding DNA: TGTGCCAGCAGTCAGAACGCAGGGGGCCCCAACTATGGCTACACCTTC.

J is TRBJ2-6 and V is TRBV30; D is perhaps TRBD2 (6 bases). The germline V and J ends were trimmed by 0 bases and 8 bases, with 17 bases remaining between them. The CDR3 covers 16 residues. The germline V gene encodes CDR1 GTSNPN and CDR2 SVGIG (reference sequence). DNA for the CDR3: TGTGCCTGGAGTGTACGTGTCACCGGAGGGACCAACGTCCTGACTTTC. Residues: CAWSVRVTGGTNVLTF.

The genes are TRBV5-1 and TRBJ2-5; TRBD1 matches 7 bases. V lost 4 bases and J lost 2; bases outside the gene matches: 11. Germline values: CDR1 SGHRS, CDR2 YFSETQ. The CDR3 contains 16 residues. The CDR3 coding sequence is TGCGCCAGCAGCCCCGGGCTACGGACAGGTCAAGAGACCCAGTACTTC. Translation gives CASSPGLRTGQETQYF.

The chain has TRBV9 and TRBJ2-2; 8 bases fit TRBD2. J lost 4 bases, V lost 0 bases, and 8 bases had no gene match. Germline CDR1 is SGDLS and CDR2 is YYNGEE. There are 17 residues in the CDR3. The CDR3 DNA reads TGTGCCAGCAGCGTAGCTCTGAGCGGGAGCTCCACCGGGGAGCTGTTTTTT. Translation gives CASSVALSGSSTGELFF.

V gene TRBV30 combines with J gene TRBJ2-2; D possibly corresponds to TRBD1 (6 bases). CDR3 length: 14 amino acids. Germline V gene data show CDR1 as GTSNPN and CDR2 as SVGIG (reference sequence). The germline V and J ends were trimmed by 2 bases and 3 bases, with 10 bases remaining between them. The CDR3 is CAWSPGQHTGELFF. CDR3 DNA sequence: TGTGCCTGGAGTCCAGGACAGCACACCGGGGAGCTGTTTTTT.

V and J are TRBV19 and TRBJ1-2, with TRBD1 matching over 7 bases. The CDR3 has 14 amino acids. The germline gives CDR1 LNHDA, CDR2 SQIVND (reference sequence). V trimming: 3 bases; J trimming: 3 bases; junction bases outside the gene matches: 4. The CDR3 DNA sequence: TGTGCCAGTAGTATTGGACAGGTCGACTATGGCTACACCTTC. It encodes CASSIGQVDYGYTF.

This clone has just a few counts. The chain employs TRBV25-1 and TRBJ2-3; D is possibly TRBD2 (5 bases). Germline V gives CDR1 MGHDK, CDR2 SYGVNS. The CDR3 is 14 amino acids. Trimming took 6 bases from V and 4 from J, leaving 14 bases between them. CDR3 sequence (DNA): TGTGCCAGCAGACCGGGGTCTTCGGCAGATACGCAGTATTTT. The encoded protein is CASRPGSSADTQYF.

This clone was detected only once. The V call is TRBV5-4, the J call TRBJ1-1; tentatively, D is TRBD1 (5 bases). The V gene lost 0 bases and the J gene lost 2 bases, with 11 bases spanning the gap. This CDR3 contains 15 residues. CDR1 and CDR2 (germline): SGHNT, YYREEE (reference sequence). The CDR3 DNA follows: TGTGCCAGCAGCTTGGGGGGGGTTCGCAACACTGAAGCTTTCTTT. Amino acid sequence: CASSLGGVRNTEAFF. Filled out from reference TRBV5-4 and TRBJ1-1, the complete variable domain reads ETGVTQSPTHLIKTRGQQVTLRCSSQSGHNTVSWYQQALGQGPQFIFQYYREEENGRGNFPPRFSGLQFPNYSSELNVNALELDDSALYLCASSLGGVRNTEAFFGQGTRLTVV.